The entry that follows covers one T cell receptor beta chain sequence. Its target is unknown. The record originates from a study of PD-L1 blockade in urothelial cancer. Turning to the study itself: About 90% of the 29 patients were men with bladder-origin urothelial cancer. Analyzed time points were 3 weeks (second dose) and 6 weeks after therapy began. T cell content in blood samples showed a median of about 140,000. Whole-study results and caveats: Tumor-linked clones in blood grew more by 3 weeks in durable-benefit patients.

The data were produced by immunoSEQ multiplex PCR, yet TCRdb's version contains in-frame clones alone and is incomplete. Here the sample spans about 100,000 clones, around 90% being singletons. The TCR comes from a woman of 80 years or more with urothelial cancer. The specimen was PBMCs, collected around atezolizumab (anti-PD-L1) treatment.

DNA of the CDR3: TGTGCCAGCAGTGAACAAGGAGGGGCGCCAGGAGAGCAGTACTTC. Protein sequence: CASSEQGGAPGEQYF. The chain recombines TRBV6-1 with TRBJ2-7, with D maybe TRBD2 (6 bases). The CDR3 spans 15 residues. Germline CDR1 MNHNS, CDR2 SASEGT. Trimming stripped 2 bases from V and 7 bases from J, with 18 bases between.